This TCR beta chain is from a study of cytomegalovirus exposure and HLA in healthy donors. PCR used 60 Vbeta primers and 13 Jbeta primers. Assay used: immunoSEQ multiplex PCR; TCRdb lists only in-frame clones, some missing. The data hold approximately 120,000 clones, with approximately 70% observed a single time. The CDR3 runs to 14 residues. V lost 4 bases, J lost 7 bases, and 16 bases lay in between. Germline values: CDR1 MNHNY, CDR2 SVGAGI (reference sequence). This chain uses TRBV6-6 with TRBJ1-1, with D unresolved. The TCR originated in a man aged 35-49 years in good health and CMV-seronegative. Sequenced: PBMCs. In nucleotides, the CDR3 is TGTGCCAGCAGTTCCGGGTCCCAAGGACTTGAAGCTTTCTTT. Its protein is CASSSGSQGLEAFF.